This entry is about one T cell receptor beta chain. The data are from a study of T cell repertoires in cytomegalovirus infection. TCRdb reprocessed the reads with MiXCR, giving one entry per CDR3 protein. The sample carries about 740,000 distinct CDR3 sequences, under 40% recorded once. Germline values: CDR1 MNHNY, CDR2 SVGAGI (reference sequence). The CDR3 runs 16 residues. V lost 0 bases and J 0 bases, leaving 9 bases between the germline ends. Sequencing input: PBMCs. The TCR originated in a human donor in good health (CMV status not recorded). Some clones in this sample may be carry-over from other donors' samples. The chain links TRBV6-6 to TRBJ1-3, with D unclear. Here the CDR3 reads CASSYSRASSGNTIYF. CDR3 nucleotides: TGTGCCAGCAGTTACTCGAGGGCTAGCTCTGGAAACACCATATATTTT.